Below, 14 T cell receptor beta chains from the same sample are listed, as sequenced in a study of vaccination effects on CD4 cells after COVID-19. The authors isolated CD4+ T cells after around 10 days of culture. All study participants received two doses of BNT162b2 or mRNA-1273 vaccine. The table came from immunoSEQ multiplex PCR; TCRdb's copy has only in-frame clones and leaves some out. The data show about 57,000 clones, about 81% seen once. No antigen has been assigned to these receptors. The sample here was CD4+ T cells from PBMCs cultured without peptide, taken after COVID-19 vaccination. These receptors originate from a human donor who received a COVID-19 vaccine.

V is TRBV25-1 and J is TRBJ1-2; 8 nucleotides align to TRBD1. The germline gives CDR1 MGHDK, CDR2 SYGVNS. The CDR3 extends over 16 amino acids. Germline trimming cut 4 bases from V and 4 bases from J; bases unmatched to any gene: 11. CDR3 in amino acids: CASSAGQGKFSYGYTF. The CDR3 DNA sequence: TGTGCCAGCAGTGCCGGACAGGGAAAGTTCAGCTATGGCTACACCTTC.

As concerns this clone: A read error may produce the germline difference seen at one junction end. The CDR3 is CASSLGTGGETQYF. CDR3 in DNA: TGTGCTAGCAGCCTTGGGACAGGGGGAGAGACCCAGTACTTC. The rearrangement links TRBV7-7 to TRBJ2-5, with TRBD1 identical over 11 bases. This CDR3 has 14 residues. The germline gives CDR1 SSHAT, CDR2 FNYEAQ (reference sequence).

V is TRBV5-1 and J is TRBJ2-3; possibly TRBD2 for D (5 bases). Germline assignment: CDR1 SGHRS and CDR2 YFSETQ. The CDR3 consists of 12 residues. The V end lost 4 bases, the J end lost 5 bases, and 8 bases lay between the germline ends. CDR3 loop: CASSPSLDTQYF. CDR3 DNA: TGCGCCAGCAGCCCTAGCTTAGATACGCAGTATTTT. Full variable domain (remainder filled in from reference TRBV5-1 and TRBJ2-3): KAGVTQTPRYLIKTRGQQVTLSCSPISGHRSVSWYQQTPGQGLQFLFEYFSETQRNKGNFPGRFSGRQFSNSRSEMNVSTLELGDSALYLCASSPSLDTQYFGPGTRLTVL.

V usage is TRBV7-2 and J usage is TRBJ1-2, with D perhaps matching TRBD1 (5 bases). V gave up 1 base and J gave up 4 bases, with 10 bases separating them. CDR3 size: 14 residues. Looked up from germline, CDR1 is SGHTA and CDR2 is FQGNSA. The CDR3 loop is CASSLVPGPYGYTF. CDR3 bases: TGTGCCAGCAGCTTAGTTCCGGGGCCCTATGGCTACACCTTC.

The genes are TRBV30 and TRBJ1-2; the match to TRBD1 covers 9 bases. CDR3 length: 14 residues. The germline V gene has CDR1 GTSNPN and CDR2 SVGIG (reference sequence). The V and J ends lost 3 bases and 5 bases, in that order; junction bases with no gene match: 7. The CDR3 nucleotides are TGTGCCTGGAGACCCACAGGGGGCCTTTATGGCTACACCTTC. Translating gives CAWRPTGGLYGYTF.

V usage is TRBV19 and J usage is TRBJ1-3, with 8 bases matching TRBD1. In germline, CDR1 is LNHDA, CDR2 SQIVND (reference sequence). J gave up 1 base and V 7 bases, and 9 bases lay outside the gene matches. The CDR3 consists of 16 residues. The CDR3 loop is CASTQGQGLSGNTIYF. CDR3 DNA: TGTGCCAGTACCCAAGGACAGGGTCTTTCTGGAAACACCATATATTTT.

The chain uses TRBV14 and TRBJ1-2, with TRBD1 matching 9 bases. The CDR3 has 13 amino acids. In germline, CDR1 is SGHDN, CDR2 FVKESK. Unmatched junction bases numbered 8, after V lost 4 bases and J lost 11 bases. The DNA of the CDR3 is TGTGCCAGCAGCCGTACTACAGGGACAGGGTACACCTTC. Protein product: CASSRTTGTGYTF.

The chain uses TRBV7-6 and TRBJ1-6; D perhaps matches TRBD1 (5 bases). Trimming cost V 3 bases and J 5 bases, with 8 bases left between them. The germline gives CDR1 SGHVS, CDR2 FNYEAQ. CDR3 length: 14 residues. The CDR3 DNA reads TGTGCCAGCAGCTTGGGGCAGAATAATTCACCCCTCCACTTT. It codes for CASSLGQNNSPLHF.

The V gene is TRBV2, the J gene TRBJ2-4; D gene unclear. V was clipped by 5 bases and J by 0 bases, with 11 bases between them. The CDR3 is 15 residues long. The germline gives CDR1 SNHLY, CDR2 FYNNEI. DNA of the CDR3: TGTGCCAGCAGTTGGACCCCGCTAGCCAAAAACATTCAGTACTTC. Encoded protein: CASSWTPLAKNIQYF.

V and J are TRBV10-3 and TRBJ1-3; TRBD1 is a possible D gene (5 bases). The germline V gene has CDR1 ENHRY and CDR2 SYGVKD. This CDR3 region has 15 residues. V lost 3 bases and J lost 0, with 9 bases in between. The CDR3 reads CAISDGGISGNTIYF. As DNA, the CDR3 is TGTGCCATCAGTGATGGGGGAATCTCTGGAAACACCATATATTTT.

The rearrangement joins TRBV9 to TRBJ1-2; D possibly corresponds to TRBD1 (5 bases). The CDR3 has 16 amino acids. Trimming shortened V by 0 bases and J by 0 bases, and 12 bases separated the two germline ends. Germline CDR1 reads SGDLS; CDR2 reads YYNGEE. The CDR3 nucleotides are TGTGCCAGCAGCGTAGCTGTGGGGCCCGCTAACTATGGCTACACCTTC. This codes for CASSVAVGPANYGYTF.

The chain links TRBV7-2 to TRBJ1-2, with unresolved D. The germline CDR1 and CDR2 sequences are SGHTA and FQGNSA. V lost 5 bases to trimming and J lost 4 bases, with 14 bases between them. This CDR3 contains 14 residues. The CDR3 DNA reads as TGTGCCAGCAGCCCCAGGCTGGGGTCCTATGGCTACACCTTC. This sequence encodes CASSPRLGSYGYTF.

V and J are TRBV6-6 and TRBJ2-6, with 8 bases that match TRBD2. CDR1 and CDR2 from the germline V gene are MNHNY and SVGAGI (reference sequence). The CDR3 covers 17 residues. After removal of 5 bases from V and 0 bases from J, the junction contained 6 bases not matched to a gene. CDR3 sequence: CASSPQAGVSGANVLTF. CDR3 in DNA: TGTGCCAGCAGTCCCCAAGCGGGGGTCTCTGGGGCCAACGTCCTGACTTTC.

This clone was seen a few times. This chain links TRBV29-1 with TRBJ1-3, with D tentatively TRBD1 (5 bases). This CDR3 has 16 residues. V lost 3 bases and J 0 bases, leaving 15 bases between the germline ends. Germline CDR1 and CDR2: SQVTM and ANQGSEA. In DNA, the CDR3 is TGCAGCGTTGACCTTCCGGGACGGTCCTCTGGAAACACCATATATTTT. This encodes CSVDLPGRSSGNTIYF.